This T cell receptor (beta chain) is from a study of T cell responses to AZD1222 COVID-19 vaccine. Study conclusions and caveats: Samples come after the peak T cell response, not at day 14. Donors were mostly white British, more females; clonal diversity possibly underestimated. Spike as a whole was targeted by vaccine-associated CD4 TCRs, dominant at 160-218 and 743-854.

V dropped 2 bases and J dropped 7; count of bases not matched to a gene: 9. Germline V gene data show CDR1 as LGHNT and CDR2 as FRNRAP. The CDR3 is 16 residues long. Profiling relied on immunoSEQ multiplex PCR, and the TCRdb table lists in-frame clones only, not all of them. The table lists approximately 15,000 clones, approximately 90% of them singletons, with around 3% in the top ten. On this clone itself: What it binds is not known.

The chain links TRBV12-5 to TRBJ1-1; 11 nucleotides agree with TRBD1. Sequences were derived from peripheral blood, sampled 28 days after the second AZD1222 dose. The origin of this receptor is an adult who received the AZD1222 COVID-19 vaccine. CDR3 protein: CASGLISGQGAGEAFF. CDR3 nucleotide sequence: TGTGCTAGTGGTTTGATTTCCGGACAGGGGGCAGGTGAAGCTTTCTTT.